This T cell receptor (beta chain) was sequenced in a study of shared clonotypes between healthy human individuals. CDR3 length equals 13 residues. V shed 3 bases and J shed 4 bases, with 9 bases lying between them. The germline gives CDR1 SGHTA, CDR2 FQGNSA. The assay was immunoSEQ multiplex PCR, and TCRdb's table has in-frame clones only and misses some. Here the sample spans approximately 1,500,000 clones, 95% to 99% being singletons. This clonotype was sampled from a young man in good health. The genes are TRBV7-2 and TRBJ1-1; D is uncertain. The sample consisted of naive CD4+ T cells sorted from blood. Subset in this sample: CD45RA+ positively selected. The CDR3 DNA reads TGTGCCAGCAGCTTCGATGGTTTCACTGAAGCTTTCTTT. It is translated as CASSFDGFTEAFF. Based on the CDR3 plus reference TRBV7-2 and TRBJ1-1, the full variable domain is GAGVSQSPSNKVTEKGKDVELRCDPISGHTALYWYRQSLGQGLEFLIYFQGNSAPDKSGLPSDRFSAERTGGSVSTLTIQRTQQEDSAVYLCASSFDGFTEAFFGQGTRLTVV.